The 11 T cell receptor beta chains given below trace back to one sample, sequenced in a study of blood T cell repertoires in COVID-19. Measured with immunoSEQ multiplex PCR; TCRdb has only the in-frame clones, and not every one. Seen here are around 260,000 clones, 86% observed once, and the top ten hold approximately 9.8%. Sequenced input: peripheral blood. The source is a man in his forties who had recovered from COVID-19.

The chain uses TRBV29-1 and TRBJ1-2; 9 positions match TRBD1. The CDR3 contains 13 residues. Germline CDR1 SQVTM, CDR2 ANQGSEA. Losses at the gene ends were 7 bases for V and 8 bases for J; bases not matched to a gene: 11. The CDR3 coding sequence is TGCAGCGGCGGGACAGGGCGGCGAGGGGGCTACACCTTC. Translation: CSGGTGRRGGYTF.

J is TRBJ2-7 and V is TRBV5-4, with TRBD2 matching over 8 bases. V gave up 4 bases and J gave up 3 bases; unmatched junction bases: 9. Germline V CDR1 and CDR2: SGHNT, YYREEE (reference sequence). The CDR3 runs 15 residues. CDR3 in DNA: TGTGCCAGCAGCGCTTCGAGCGGGAGCGGCTACGAGCAGTACTTC. Protein: CASSASSGSGYEQYF.

This clone was detected once. The V call is TRBV27, the J call TRBJ1-2, with TRBD1 matching over 7 bases. The ends lost 5 bases at V and 8 bases at J; junction bases unmatched: 8. The CDR3 totals 13 residues. Germline V gene data show CDR1 as MNHEY and CDR2 as SMNVEV (reference sequence). CDR3 nucleotides: TGTGCCAGCAGTCACGACAGGGTCTGGGGCTACACCTTC. Translating it yields CASSHDRVWGYTF.

This clone has a handful of counts. The chain links TRBV12-3 or TRBV12-4 to TRBJ1-1, with D possibly matching TRBD1 (6 bases). Trimming removed 5 bases from V and 11 bases from J, with 12 bases in between. The CDR3 runs 11 residues. The CDR3 bases are TGTGCCAGCAGTACATCAGGGGTTGCTTTCTTT. Translated: CASSTSGVAFF.

About this clone itself: Other DNA sequences in this sample translate to the same CDR3. CDR3 nucleotide sequence: TGTGCCAGCAGCCCGAAGGGACAGTCCTACGAGCAGTACTTC. As protein: CASSPKGQSYEQYF. This sequence joins TRBV5-4 and TRBJ2-7; 7 bases are a match to TRBD1. In germline, CDR1 is SGHNT, CDR2 YYREEE (reference sequence). This CDR3 region has 14 residues. Trimming cost V 4 bases and J 1 base; bases outside gene matches: 5. Full variable domain (rest looked up from reference TRBV5-4 and TRBJ2-7): ETGVTQSPTHLIKTRGQQVTLRCSSQSGHNTVSWYQQALGQGPQFIFQYYREEENGRGNFPPRFSGLQFPNYSSELNVNALELDDSALYLCASSPKGQSYEQYFGPGTRLTVT.

The chain joins TRBV7-3 to TRBJ2-3; TRBD2 matches at 13 bases. Looked up from germline, CDR1 is SGHTA and CDR2 is FQGTGA. V dropped 5 bases and J dropped 1; count of bases not matched to a gene: 6. The CDR3 totals 17 residues. CDR3 in amino acids: CASSPVGLAGRTDTQYF. CDR3 nucleotides: TGTGCCAGCAGCCCCGTGGGACTAGCGGGACGCACAGATACGCAGTATTTT.

Regarding this clone: A read error may produce the germline difference seen at one junction end. This chain connects TRBV5-4 to TRBJ2-2; 11 nucleotides line up with TRBD2. From germline, CDR1 is SGHNT and CDR2 YYREEE (reference sequence). CDR3 size: 16 residues. In nucleotides, the CDR3 is TGTGCCAGCAGCTTGGTAGCGGGAGGGAACGCCGGGGAGCTGTTTTTT. It encodes CASSLVAGGNAGELFF.

This rearrangement joins TRBV12-3 or TRBV12-4 to TRBJ2-7; a possible D gene is TRBD2 (6 bases). V was clipped by 8 bases and J by 6 bases, with 14 bases between them. The CDR3 is 12 residues long. CDR3 bases: TGTGCCAGCCGGGACTCAGGCACCGAGCAGTACTTC. Translation gives CASRDSGTEQYF.

The chain has TRBV11-2 and TRBJ2-6, with 7 bases that match TRBD2. Germline CDR1 is SGHAT and CDR2 is FQNNGV. The CDR3 is made up of 18 amino acids. V gave up 5 bases and J gave up 3 bases; unmatched junction bases: 13. The CDR3: CASSPGGTVLGGANVLTF. In nucleotides, the CDR3 is TGTGCCAGCAGCCCCGGGGGGACCGTTCTGGGTGGGGCCAACGTCCTGACTTTC.

The rearrangement links TRBV2 to TRBJ1-4; D uncertain. The CDR3 is 16 amino acids. V gave up 3 bases and J gave up 0 bases, with 11 bases separating them. The germline CDR1 and CDR2 sequences are SNHLY and FYNNEI. CDR3 nucleotides: TGTGCCAGCAGTGACGGTCAAAGAGCAACTAATGAAAAACTGTTTTTT. Translating gives CASSDGQRATNEKLFF.

The chain employs TRBV6-5 and TRBJ2-7, with D perhaps TRBD2 (7 bases). V lost 7 bases and J lost 3, with 16 bases in between. Germline V lookup: CDR1 MNHEY, CDR2 SVGAGI. The CDR3 contains 14 residues. CDR3 sequence: CASMARGGFYEQYF. CDR3 bases: TGTGCCAGCATGGCGAGGGGGGGATTCTACGAGCAGTACTTC.